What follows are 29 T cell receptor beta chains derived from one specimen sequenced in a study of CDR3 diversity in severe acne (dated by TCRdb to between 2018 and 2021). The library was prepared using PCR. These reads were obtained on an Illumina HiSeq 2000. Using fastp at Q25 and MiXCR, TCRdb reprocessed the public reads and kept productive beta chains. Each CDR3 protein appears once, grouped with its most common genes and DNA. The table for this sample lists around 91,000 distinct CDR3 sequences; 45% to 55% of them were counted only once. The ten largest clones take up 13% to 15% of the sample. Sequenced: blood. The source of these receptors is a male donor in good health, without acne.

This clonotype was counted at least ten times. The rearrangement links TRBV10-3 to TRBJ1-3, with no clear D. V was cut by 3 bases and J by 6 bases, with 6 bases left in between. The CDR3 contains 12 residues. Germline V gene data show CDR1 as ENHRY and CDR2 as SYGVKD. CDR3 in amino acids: CAISDSENTIYF. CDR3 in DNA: TGTGCCATCAGTGATAGCGAAAACACCATATATTTT.

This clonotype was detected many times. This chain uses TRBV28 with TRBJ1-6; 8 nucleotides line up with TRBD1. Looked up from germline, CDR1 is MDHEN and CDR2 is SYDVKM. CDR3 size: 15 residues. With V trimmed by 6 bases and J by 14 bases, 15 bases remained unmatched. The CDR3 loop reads CASRTRGQASFTLHF. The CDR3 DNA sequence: TGTGCCAGCAGGACGAGGGGACAGGCCTCCTTCACCCTCCACTTT. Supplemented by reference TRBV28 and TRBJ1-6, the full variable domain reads DVKVTQSSRYLVKRTGEKVFLECVQDMDHENMFWYRQDPGLGLRLIYFSYDVKMKEKGDIPEGYSVSREKKERFSLILESASTNQTSMYLCASRTRGQASFTLHFGNGTRLTVT.

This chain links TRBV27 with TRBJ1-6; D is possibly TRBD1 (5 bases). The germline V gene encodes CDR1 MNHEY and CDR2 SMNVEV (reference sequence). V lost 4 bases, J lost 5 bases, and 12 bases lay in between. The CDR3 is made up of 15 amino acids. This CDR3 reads CASSWGGLDNSPLHF. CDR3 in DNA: TGTGCCAGCAGTTGGGGGGGACTAGATAATTCACCCCTCCACTTT.

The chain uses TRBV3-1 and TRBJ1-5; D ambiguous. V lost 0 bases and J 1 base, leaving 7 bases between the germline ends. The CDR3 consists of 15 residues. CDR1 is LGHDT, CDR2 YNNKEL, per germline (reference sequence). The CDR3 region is CASSQDGSSNQPQHF. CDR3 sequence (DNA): TGTGCCAGCAGCCAAGACGGTAGCAGCAATCAGCCCCAGCATTTT.

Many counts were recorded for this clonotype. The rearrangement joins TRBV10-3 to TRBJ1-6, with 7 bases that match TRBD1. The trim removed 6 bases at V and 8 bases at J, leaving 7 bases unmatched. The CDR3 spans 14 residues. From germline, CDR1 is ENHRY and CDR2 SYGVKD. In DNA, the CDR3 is TGTGCCATCAGCAGACAGGGCGAGGATTCACCCCTCCACTTT. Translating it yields CAISRQGEDSPLHF.

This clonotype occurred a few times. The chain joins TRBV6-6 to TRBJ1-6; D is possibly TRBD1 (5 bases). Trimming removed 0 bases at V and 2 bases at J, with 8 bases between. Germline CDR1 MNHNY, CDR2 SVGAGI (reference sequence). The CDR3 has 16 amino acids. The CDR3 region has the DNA TGTGCCAGCAGTTACTCTGGGGGGACCTATAATTCACCCCTCCACTTT. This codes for CASSYSGGTYNSPLHF.

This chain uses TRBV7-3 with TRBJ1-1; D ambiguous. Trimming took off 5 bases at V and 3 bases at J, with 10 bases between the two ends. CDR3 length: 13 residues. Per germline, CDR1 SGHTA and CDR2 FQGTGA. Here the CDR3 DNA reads TGTGCCAGCAGCCGGGCGGGGTACACTGAAGCTTTCTTT. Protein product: CASSRAGYTEAFF. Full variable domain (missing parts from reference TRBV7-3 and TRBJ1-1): GAGVSQTPSNKVTEKGKYVELRCDPISGHTALYWYRQSLGQGPEFLIYFQGTGAADDSGLPNDRFFAVRPEGSVSTLKIQRTERGDSAVYLCASSRAGYTEAFFGQGTRLTVV.

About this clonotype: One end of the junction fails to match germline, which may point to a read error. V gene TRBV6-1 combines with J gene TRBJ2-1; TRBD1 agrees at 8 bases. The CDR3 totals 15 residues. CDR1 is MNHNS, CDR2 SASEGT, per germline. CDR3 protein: CASSKGQGAINEQLF. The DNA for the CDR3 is TGTGCCAGCAGTAAAGGCCAGGGGGCGATTAATGAGCAGCTCTTC.

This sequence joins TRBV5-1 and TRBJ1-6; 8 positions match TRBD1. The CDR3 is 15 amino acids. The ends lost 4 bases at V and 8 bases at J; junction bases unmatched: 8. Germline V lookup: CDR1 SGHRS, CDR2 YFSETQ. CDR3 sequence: CASSEPTGDDSPLHF. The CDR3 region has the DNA TGCGCCAGCAGCGAACCGACAGGGGATGATTCACCCCTCCACTTT.

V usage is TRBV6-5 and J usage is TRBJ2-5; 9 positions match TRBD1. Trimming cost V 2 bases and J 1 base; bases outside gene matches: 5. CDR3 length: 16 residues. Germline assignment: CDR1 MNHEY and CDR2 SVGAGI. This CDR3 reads CASSYAGTGSQETQYF. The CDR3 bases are TGTGCCAGCAGTTACGCTGGGACAGGGTCCCAAGAGACCCAGTACTTC.

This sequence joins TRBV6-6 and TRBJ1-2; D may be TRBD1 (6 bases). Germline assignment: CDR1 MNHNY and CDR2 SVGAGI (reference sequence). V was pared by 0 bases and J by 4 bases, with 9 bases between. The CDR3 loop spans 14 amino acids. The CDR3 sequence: CASSYSGTSYGYTF. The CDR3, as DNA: TGTGCCAGCAGTTACTCAGGGACAAGCTATGGCTACACCTTC.

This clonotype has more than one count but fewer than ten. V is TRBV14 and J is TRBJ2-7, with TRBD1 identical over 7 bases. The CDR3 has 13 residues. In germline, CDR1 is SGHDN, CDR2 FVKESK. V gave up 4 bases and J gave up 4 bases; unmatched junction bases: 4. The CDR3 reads CASSPMGQYEQYF. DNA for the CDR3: TGTGCCAGCAGCCCGATGGGACAGTACGAGCAGTACTTC.

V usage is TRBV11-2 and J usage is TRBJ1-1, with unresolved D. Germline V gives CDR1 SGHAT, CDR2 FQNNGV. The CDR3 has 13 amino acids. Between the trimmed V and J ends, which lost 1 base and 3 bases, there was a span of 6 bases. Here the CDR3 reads CASSLAIDTEAFF. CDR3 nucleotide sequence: TGTGCCAGCAGCTTAGCAATTGACACTGAAGCTTTCTTT.

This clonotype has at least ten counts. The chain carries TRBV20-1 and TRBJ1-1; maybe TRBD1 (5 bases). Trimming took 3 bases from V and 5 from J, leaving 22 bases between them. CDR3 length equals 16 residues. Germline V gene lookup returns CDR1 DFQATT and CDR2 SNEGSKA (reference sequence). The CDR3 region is CSASILGTQGATEAFF. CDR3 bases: TGCAGTGCTAGCATTCTAGGGACCCAGGGAGCTACTGAAGCTTTCTTT.

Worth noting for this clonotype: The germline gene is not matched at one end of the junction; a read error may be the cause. The CDR3: CAGSYGNTGDGYTF. The DNA for the CDR3 is TGTGCCGGCAGTTACGGTAATACAGGGGACGGCTACACCTTC. The chain has TRBV10-2 and TRBJ1-2, with TRBD1 matching over 7 bases. Germline V gene lookup returns CDR1 WSHSY and CDR2 SAAADI. The CDR3 extends over 14 amino acids.

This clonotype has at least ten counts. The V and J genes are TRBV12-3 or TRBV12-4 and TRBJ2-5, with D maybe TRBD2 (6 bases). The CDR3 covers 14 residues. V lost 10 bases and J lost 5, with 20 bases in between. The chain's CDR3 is CATPPGTLGETQYF. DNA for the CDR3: TGTGCCACCCCTCCCGGGACTTTGGGGGAGACCCAGTACTTC.

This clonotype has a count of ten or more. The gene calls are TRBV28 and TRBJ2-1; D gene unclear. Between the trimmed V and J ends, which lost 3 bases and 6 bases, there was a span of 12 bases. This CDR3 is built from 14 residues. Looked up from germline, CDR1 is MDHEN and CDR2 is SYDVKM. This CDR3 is CASSFDLPRNEQFF. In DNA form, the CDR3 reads TGTGCCAGCAGTTTCGACCTTCCCCGCAATGAGCAGTTCTTC. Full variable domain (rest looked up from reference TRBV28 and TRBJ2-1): DVKVTQSSRYLVKRTGEKVFLECVQDMDHENMFWYRQDPGLGLRLIYFSYDVKMKEKGDIPEGYSVSREKKERFSLILESASTNQTSMYLCASSFDLPRNEQFFGPGTRLTVL.

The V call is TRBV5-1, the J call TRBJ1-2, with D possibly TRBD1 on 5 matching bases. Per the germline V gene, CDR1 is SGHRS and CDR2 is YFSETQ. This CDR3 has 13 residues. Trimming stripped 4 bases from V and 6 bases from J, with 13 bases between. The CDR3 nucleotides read TGCGCCAGCAGCCCGTGGGGGGGAGATGGCTACACCTTC. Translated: CASSPWGGDGYTF.

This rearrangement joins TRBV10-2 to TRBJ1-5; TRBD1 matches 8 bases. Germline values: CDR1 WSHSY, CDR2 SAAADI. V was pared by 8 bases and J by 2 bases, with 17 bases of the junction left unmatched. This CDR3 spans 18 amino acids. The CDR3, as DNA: TGCGCCAGCGCACCATCCGGGACAGGATCTTTGGGCAATCAGCCCCAGCATTTT. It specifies CASAPSGTGSLGNQPQHF.

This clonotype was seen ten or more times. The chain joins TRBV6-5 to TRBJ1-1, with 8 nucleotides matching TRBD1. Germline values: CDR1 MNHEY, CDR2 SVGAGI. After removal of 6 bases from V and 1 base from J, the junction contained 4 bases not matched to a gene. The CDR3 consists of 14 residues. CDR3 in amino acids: CASRDREGNTEAFF. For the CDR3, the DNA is TGTGCCAGCAGGGACAGGGAGGGGAACACTGAAGCTTTCTTT.

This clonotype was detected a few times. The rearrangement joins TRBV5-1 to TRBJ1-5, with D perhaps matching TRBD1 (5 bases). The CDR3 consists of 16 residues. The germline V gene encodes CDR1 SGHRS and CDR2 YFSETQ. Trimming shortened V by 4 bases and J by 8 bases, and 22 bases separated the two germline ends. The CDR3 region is CASSPGHRNTGEPQHF. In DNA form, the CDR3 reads TGCGCCAGCAGCCCAGGACATAGGAACACCGGGGAGCCCCAGCATTTT. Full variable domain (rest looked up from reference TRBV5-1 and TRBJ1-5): KAGVTQTPRYLIKTRGQQVTLSCSPISGHRSVSWYQQTPGQGLQFLFEYFSETQRNKGNFPGRFSGRQFSNSRSEMNVSTLELGDSALYLCASSPGHRNTGEPQHFGDGTRLSIL.

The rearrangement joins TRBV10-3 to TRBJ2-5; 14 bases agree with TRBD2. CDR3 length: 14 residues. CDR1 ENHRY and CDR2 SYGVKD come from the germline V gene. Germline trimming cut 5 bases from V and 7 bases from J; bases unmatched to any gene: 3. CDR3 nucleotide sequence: TGTGCCATCAGTCCCGGACTAGCGGGGGGGACCCAGTACTTC. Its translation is CAISPGLAGGTQYF.

For the CDR3, the DNA is TGCAGTGCTAGAAATCCAGCGGGAGGGTACAATGAGCAGTATTTT. Protein product: CSARNPAGGYNEQYF. The chain recombines TRBV20-1 with TRBJ2-3, with 10 bases aligning to TRBD2. The CDR3 totals 15 residues. CDR1 is DFQATT and CDR2 is SNEGSKA in the germline V gene (reference sequence). After removal of 2 bases from V and 11 bases from J, the junction contained 13 bases not matched to a gene.

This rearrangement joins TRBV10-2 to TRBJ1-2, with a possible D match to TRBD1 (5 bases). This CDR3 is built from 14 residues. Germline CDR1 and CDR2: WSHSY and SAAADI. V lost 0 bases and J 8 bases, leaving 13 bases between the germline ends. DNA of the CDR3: TGCGCCAGCAGTGAGTCGTGGGACGTGGGCGGCTACACCTTC. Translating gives CASSESWDVGGYTF.

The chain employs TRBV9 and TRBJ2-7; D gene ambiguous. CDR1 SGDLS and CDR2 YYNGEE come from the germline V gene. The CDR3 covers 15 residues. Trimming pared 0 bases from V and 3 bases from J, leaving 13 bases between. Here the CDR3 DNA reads TGTGCCAGCAGCGTAGGGAGTAGCCCGGACTACGAGCAGTACTTC. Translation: CASSVGSSPDYEQYF.

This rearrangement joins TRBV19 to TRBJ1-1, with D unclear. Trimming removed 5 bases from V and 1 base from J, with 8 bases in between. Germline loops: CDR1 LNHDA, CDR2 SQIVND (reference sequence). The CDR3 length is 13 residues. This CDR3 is CASSHDGNTEAFF. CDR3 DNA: TGTGCCAGTAGTCACGACGGGAACACTGAAGCTTTCTTT. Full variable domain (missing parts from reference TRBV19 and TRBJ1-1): DGGITQSPKYLFRKEGQNVTLSCEQNLNHDAMYWYRQDPGQGLRLIYYSQIVNDFQKGDIAEGYSVSREKKESFPLTVTSAQKNPTAFYLCASSHDGNTEAFFGQGTRLTVV.

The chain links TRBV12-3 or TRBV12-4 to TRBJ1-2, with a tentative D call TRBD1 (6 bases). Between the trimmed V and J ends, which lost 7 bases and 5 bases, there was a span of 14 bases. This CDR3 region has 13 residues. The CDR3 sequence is CASTREGDYGYTF. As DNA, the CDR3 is TGTGCCAGCACGCGGGAGGGGGATTATGGCTACACCTTC.

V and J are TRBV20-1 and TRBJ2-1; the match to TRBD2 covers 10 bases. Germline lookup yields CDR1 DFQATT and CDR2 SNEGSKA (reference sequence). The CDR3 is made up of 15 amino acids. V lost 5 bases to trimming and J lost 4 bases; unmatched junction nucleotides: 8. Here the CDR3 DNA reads TGCAGTGCTGTCCGAGGACTAGCGGCTTACAATGAGCAGTTCTTC. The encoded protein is CSAVRGLAAYNEQFF.

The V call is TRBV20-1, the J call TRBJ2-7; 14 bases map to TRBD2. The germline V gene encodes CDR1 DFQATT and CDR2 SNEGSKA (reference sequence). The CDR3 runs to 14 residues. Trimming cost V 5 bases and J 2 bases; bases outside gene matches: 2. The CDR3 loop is CSAGLAGGTYEQYF. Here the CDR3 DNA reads TGCAGTGCTGGACTAGCGGGAGGCACCTACGAGCAGTACTTC.